This T cell receptor beta chain was documented in a study of beta chain features in type 1 diabetes. Study-wide background: Patient and healthy donor groups were alike in age, gender and cell yields. General study results and limits: There was a moderate but significant shortening of TCRB CDR3s in all four CD4+ subsets of Type 1 diabetes patients.

Reverse transcription of all isolated RNA meant that expressed TCRB transcripts were sequenced. Naive, central memory and regulatory T cell samples came to a mean of around 3.3 million reads. TCRdb's copy holds only in-frame clones and misses some; the assay was immunoSEQ multiplex PCR. The data show hundreds of thousands of clones, with about an eighth seen just once and 0.022% held by the top ten. Details on this clone: Its antigen is unidentified.

The source of this sequence is a man between 18 and 35 years old with type 1 diabetes. The sequencing sample was made of naive CD4+ T cells from blood.

In nucleotides, the CDR3 is TGTGCCAGCAGTGAAGGGTTGAACAGCAATCAGCCCCAGCATTTT. This codes for CASSEGLNSNQPQHF. V is TRBV6-1 and J is TRBJ1-5; no firm D call. CDR3 length equals 15 residues. V lost 1 base and J lost 1, with 8 bases in between. CDR1 and CDR2 from the germline V gene are MNHNS and SASEGT.